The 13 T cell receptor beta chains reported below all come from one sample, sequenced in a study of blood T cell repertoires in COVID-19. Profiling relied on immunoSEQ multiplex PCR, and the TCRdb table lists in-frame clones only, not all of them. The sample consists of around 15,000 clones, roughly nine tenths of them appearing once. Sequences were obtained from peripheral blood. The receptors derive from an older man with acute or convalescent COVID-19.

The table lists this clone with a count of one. This CDR3 is CASSLSGRGTDTQYF. In nucleotides, the CDR3 is TGTGCCAGCAGCTTAAGCGGGAGAGGTACAGATACGCAGTATTTT. The chain recombines TRBV7-9 with TRBJ2-3; 8 bases are a match to TRBD2. The junction had 4 bases not matched to a gene; V was cut back by 2 bases and J by 3 bases. There are 15 residues in the CDR3. Germline V gene data show CDR1 as SEHNR and CDR2 as FQNEAQ (reference sequence).

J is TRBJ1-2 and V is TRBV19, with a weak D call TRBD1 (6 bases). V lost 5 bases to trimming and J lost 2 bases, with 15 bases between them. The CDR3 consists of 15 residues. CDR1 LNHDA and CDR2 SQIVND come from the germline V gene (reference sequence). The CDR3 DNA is TGTGCCAGTAGTGTGGGACAACGAGTAAACTATGGCTACACCTTC. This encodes CASSVGQRVNYGYTF.

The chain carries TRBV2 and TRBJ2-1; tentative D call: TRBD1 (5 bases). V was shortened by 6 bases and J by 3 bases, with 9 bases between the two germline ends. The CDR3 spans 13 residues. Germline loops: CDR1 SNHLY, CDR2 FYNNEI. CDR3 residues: CASSQGVYNEQFF. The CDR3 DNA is TGTGCCAGCAGCCAAGGGGTCTACAATGAGCAGTTCTTC.

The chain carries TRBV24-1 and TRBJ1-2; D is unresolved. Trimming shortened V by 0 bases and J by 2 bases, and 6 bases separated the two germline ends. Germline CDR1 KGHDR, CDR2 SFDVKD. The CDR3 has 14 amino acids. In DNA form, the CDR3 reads TGTGCCACCAGTGATTTGACCGGGAACTATGGCTACACCTTC. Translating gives CATSDLTGNYGYTF.

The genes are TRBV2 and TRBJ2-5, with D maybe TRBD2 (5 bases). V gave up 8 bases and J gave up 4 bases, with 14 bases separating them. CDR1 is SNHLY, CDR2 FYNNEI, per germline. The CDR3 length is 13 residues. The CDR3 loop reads CASSLREGETQYF. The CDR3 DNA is TGTGCCAGCTCTCTGCGAGAGGGAGAGACCCAGTACTTC.

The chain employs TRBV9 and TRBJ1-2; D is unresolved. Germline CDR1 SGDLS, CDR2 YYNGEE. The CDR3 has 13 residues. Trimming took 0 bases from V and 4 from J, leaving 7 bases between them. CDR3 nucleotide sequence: TGTGCCAGCAGCGTAGACGGGAGCTATGGCTACACCTTC. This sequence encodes CASSVDGSYGYTF. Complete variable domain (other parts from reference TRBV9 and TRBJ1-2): DSGVTQTPKHLITATGQRVTLRCSPRSGDLSVYWYQQSLDQGLQFLIQYYNGEERAKGNILERFSAQQFPDLHSELNLSSLELGDSALYFCASSVDGSYGYTFGSGTRLTVV.

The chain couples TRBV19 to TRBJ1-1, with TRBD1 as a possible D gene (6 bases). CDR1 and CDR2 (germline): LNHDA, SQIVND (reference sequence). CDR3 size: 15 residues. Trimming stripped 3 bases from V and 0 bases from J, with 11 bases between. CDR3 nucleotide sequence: TGTGCCAGTAGTATCGGAACAGGGCTGAACACTGAAGCTTTCTTT. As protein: CASSIGTGLNTEAFF.

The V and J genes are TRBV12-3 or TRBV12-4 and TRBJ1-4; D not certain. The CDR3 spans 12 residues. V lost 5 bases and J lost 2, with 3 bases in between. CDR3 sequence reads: CASSGTNEKLFF. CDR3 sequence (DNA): TGTGCCAGCAGTGGCACTAATGAAAAACTGTTTTTT.

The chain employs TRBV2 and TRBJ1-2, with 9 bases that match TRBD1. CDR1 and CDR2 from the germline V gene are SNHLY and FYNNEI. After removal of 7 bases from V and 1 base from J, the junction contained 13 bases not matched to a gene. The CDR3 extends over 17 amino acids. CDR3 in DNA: TGTGCCAGCACCCCCGAGGGACAGGGCTCGTTTAACTATGGCTACACCTTC. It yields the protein CASTPEGQGSFNYGYTF.

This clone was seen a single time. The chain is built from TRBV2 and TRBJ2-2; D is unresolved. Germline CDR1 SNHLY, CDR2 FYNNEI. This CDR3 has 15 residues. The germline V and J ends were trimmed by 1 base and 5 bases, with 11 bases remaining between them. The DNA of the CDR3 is TGTGCCAGCAGTGAAGTACAGCAATCTACCGGGGAGCTGTTTTTT. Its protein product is CASSEVQQSTGELFF.

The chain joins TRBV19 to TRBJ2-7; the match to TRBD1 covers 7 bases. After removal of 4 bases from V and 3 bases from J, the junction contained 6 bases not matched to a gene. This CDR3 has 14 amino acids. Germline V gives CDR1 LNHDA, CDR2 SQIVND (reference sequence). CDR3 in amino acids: CASSRDSRVYEQYF. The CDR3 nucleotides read TGTGCCAGTAGTAGGGACAGCAGGGTCTACGAGCAGTACTTC.

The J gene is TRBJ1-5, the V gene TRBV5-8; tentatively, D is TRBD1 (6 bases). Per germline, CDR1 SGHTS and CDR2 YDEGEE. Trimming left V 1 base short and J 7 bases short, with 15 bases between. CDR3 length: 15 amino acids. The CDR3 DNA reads TGTGCCAGCAGCTTGTTTGTGACAGGCGAGCAGCCCCAGCATTTT. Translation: CASSLFVTGEQPQHF.

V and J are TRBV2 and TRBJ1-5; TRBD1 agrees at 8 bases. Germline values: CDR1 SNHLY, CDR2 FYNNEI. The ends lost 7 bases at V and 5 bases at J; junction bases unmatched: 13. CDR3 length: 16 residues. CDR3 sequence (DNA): TGTGCCAGCACTGAGGACAGGGAGAAGCTCGATCAGCCCCAGCATTTT. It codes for CASTEDREKLDQPQHF.